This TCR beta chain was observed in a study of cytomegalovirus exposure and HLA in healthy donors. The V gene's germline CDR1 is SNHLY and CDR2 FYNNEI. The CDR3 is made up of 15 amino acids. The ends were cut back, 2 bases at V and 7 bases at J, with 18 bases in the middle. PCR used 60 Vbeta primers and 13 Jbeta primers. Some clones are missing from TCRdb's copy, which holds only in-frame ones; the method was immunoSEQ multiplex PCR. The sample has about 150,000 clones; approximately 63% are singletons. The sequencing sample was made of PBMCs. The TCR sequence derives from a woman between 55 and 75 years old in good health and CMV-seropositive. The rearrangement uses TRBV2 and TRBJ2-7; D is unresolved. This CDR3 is CASSESEAIPREQYF. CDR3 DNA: TGTGCCAGCAGTGAATCGGAAGCGATCCCTAGGGAGCAGTACTTC.